Below, 24 T cell receptor beta chains from the same sample are listed, as sequenced in a study of cytomegalovirus exposure and HLA in healthy donors. Primers for the PCR totalled 60 Vbeta and 13 Jbeta. TCRdb keeps only in-frame clones here, not all; method: immunoSEQ multiplex PCR. The sample lists over 90,000 clones; 60% to 75% were seen once. Sequencing was carried out using PBMCs. The receptors were sampled from a female donor in good health and CMV-seropositive.

This clone was seen only a few times. V and J are TRBV11-2 and TRBJ2-7; D might be TRBD2 (5 bases). CDR3 length: 13 amino acids. The ends were cut back, 7 bases at V and 5 bases at J, with 15 bases in the middle. Looked up from germline, CDR1 is SGHAT and CDR2 is FQNNGV. CDR3 loop: CASKSGFGNEQYF. Here the CDR3 DNA reads TGTGCCAGCAAGTCGGGCTTCGGGAACGAGCAGTACTTC.

J is TRBJ2-7 and V is TRBV7-6, with TRBD1 identical over 10 bases. CDR3 length: 17 amino acids. The ends lost 3 bases at V and 0 bases at J; junction bases unmatched: 8. The germline CDR1 and CDR2 sequences are SGHVS and FNYEAQ. Here the CDR3 reads CASSLAGTGDFSYEQYF. CDR3 nucleotides: TGTGCCAGCAGCTTGGCCGGGACAGGGGATTTCTCCTACGAGCAGTACTTC.

The CDR3 nucleotides read TGTGCCAGCAGTGAATATAGGGGGCAGAATTCACCCCTCCACTTT. This encodes CASSEYRGQNSPLHF. The rearrangement links TRBV25-1 to TRBJ1-6; TRBD1 agrees at 7 bases. CDR3 length equals 15 residues. Trimming cost V 0 bases and J 7 bases; bases outside gene matches: 3. The germline V gene encodes CDR1 MGHDK and CDR2 SYGVNS.

The V and J genes are TRBV10-2 and TRBJ2-2, with TRBD2 identical over 7 bases. V was clipped by 7 bases and J by 8 bases; unmatched bases: 16. The CDR3 consists of 16 residues. Germline CDR1 is WSHSY and CDR2 is SAAADI. The CDR3 protein is CASIEYPGRSAGELFF. In DNA, the CDR3 is TGCGCCAGCATTGAATACCCCGGGAGGTCGGCGGGGGAGCTGTTTTTT.

The chain couples TRBV5-4 to TRBJ2-7; perhaps TRBD2 as D (6 bases). CDR3 length: 13 residues. V lost 3 bases, J lost 2 bases, and 9 bases lay in between. Germline V gene sequence: CDR1 SGHNT, CDR2 YYREEE (reference sequence). The CDR3 here is CASSSGVTYEQYF. The DNA of the CDR3 is TGTGCCAGCAGCTCGGGGGTCACCTACGAGCAGTACTTC.

The CDR3 coding sequence is TGTGCCTGGAGTCGGGGACAGTATAGCAATCAGCCCCAGCATTTT. Translation: CAWSRGQYSNQPQHF. This sequence joins TRBV30 and TRBJ1-5; 7 bases agree with TRBD1. Looked up from germline, CDR1 is GTSNPN and CDR2 is SVGIG (reference sequence). The V gene end was trimmed by 2 bases and the J gene end by 0 bases; junction bases not matched to a gene: 4. This CDR3 has 15 amino acids.

The chain recombines TRBV7-2 with TRBJ1-5; the D gene is possibly TRBD1 (6 bases). Trimming stripped 1 base from V and 7 bases from J, with 14 bases between. CDR1 and CDR2 from the germline V gene are SGHTA and FQGNSA. CDR3 length: 15 residues. CDR3 protein: CASSLVSGGGQPQHF. In nucleotides, the CDR3 is TGTGCCAGCAGCTTAGTGAGCGGGGGCGGGCAGCCCCAGCATTTT.

This rearrangement joins TRBV7-2 to TRBJ1-5, with D perhaps TRBD1 (6 bases). Germline values: CDR1 SGHTA, CDR2 FQGNSA. The CDR3 totals 14 residues. Trimming left V 4 bases short and J 5 bases short, with 12 bases between. CDR3 region: CASSSQGMDQPQHF. The CDR3 coding sequence is TGTGCCAGCAGCTCGCAGGGGATGGATCAGCCCCAGCATTTT. Together with reference TRBV7-2 and TRBJ1-5, the CDR3 gives the full variable domain: GAGVSQSPSNKVTEKGKDVELRCDPISGHTALYWYRQSLGQGLEFLIYFQGNSAPDKSGLPSDRFSAERTGGSVSTLTIQRTQQEDSAVYLCASSSQGMDQPQHFGDGTRLSIL.

This clone was seen ten or more times. The V gene is TRBV6-1, the J gene TRBJ2-3; 7 bases match TRBD1. The CDR3 covers 14 residues. The V segment lost 7 bases and the J segment 4 bases; nucleotides outside the gene matches: 8. Looked up from germline, CDR1 is MNHNS and CDR2 is SASEGT. The CDR3 DNA reads as TGTGCCAGCACTACTGGGACAGAATCAGATACGCAGTATTTT. This encodes CASTTGTESDTQYF.

The J gene is TRBJ2-5, the V gene TRBV5-1; 14 nucleotides match TRBD2. V was clipped by 6 bases and J by 3 bases; unmatched bases: 10. Germline CDR1 reads SGHRS; CDR2 reads YFSETQ. The CDR3 extends over 17 amino acids. The CDR3 here is CASTRTSGRPREETQYF. In DNA form, the CDR3 reads TGCGCCAGCACCCGGACTAGCGGGAGGCCCAGGGAAGAGACCCAGTACTTC.

The chain uses TRBV13 and TRBJ2-5; a possible D gene is TRBD2 (6 bases). Germline CDR1 is PRHDT and CDR2 is FYEKMQ (reference sequence). The CDR3 covers 16 residues. The ends were cut back, 4 bases at V and 9 bases at J, with 24 bases in the middle. The CDR3 coding sequence is TGTGCCAGCAGCTCGAGCCCGGTGGGTAGCGGCGGGGCCCAGTACTTC. This codes for CASSSSPVGSGGAQYF.

With respect to this clone: Sequence at one end of the junction differs from germline and may be a read error. The rearrangement links TRBV7-7 to TRBJ2-5; possible D gene TRBD2, 6 bases. CDR1 is SSHAT, CDR2 FNYEAQ, per germline (reference sequence). This CDR3 comprises 14 residues. CDR3 sequence reads: CASSLVSGKETQYF. CDR3 coding DNA: TGTGCTAGCAGCTTAGTTAGCGGCAAAGAGACCCAGTACTTC.

The rearrangement links TRBV28 to TRBJ2-5, with TRBD1 as a possible D gene (5 bases). This CDR3 spans 14 amino acids. V lost 5 bases, J lost 5 bases, and 15 bases lay in between. Germline CDR1 reads MDHEN; CDR2 reads SYDVKM. Here the CDR3 DNA reads TGTGCCAGCAGTACCCGACAGCCTTGGGAGACCCAGTACTTC. Protein product: CASSTRQPWETQYF.

The V call is TRBV28, the J call TRBJ1-1, with a possible D match to TRBD1 (5 bases). V lost 3 bases and J lost 0, with 11 bases in between. The CDR3 length is 15 residues. The germline V gene has CDR1 MDHEN and CDR2 SYDVKM. The CDR3 region is CASSFWGRMNTEAFF. The CDR3 DNA reads as TGTGCCAGCAGTTTTTGGGGCAGAATGAACACTGAAGCTTTCTTT.

The chain uses TRBV7-2 and TRBJ2-7; TRBD1 might be the D (6 bases). Germline V CDR1 and CDR2: SGHTA, FQGNSA. The CDR3 runs 14 residues. With 1 base removed from V and 3 bases from J, the gap between germline ends came to 10 bases. Here the CDR3 reads CASSLGGRYYEQYF. CDR3 bases: TGTGCCAGCAGCTTAGGGGGGCGCTACTACGAGCAGTACTTC.

CDR3 DNA: TGTGCCAGCAGCCCGTCAGGGCCGGCCGCCTACGAGCAGTACTTC. This codes for CASSPSGPAAYEQYF. The chain is built from TRBV4-2 and TRBJ2-7, with D maybe TRBD1 (5 bases). Germline CDR1 and CDR2: LGHNA and YNFKEQ. The CDR3 contains 15 residues. Trimming cost V 4 bases and J 2 bases, with 15 bases left between them.

This rearrangement joins TRBV4-2 to TRBJ2-7; the D gene is possibly TRBD2 (6 bases). Germline V gene lookup returns CDR1 LGHNA and CDR2 YNFKEQ. With 2 bases removed from V and 1 base from J, the gap between germline ends came to 21 bases. This CDR3 comprises 18 residues. The CDR3: CASSQTPIVGGRSYEQYF. The CDR3 DNA follows: TGTGCCAGCAGCCAAACCCCTATTGTGGGGGGTAGGTCCTACGAGCAGTACTTC.

V is TRBV28 and J is TRBJ2-7; no definite D call. The V end was cut by 5 bases, the J end by 6 bases, with 11 bases between. From germline, CDR1 is MDHEN and CDR2 SYDVKM. The CDR3 has 12 amino acids. The CDR3 DNA reads TGTGCCAGCAGTCTCAGACACCTCGAGCAGTACTTC. This translates into CASSLRHLEQYF.

The chain is built from TRBV29-1 and TRBJ2-2; D is ambiguous. Germline assignment: CDR1 SQVTM and CDR2 ANQGSEA. The CDR3 spans 11 residues. The CDR3 sequence is CGATNTGELFF. Written as DNA, the CDR3 is TGCGGTGCGACGAACACCGGGGAGCTGTTTTTT.

The chain uses TRBV30 and TRBJ1-2; D unresolved. The CDR3 covers 13 residues. Between the trimmed V and J ends, which lost 2 bases and 4 bases, there was a span of 11 bases. CDR1 and CDR2 from the germline V gene are GTSNPN and SVGIG (reference sequence). Here the CDR3 reads CAWSMGGGYGYTF. CDR3 nucleotide sequence: TGTGCCTGGAGTATGGGAGGTGGCTATGGCTACACCTTC.

V usage is TRBV4-3 and J usage is TRBJ2-7; D is possibly TRBD1 (5 bases). The germline gives CDR1 LGHNA, CDR2 YSLEER. The V end was cut by 0 bases, the J end by 2 bases, with 14 bases between. The length of the CDR3 is 16 residues. The CDR3 sequence: CASSQDKRSRAYEQYF. The CDR3 nucleotides are TGCGCCAGCAGCCAAGATAAAAGGAGCAGGGCCTACGAGCAGTACTTC.

V is TRBV4-1 and J is TRBJ1-2, with TRBD1 matching over 7 bases. This CDR3 region has 15 residues. The germline CDR1 and CDR2 sequences are MGHRA and YSYEKL. The V gene end was trimmed by 0 bases and the J gene end by 2 bases; junction bases not matched to a gene: 3. CDR3 sequence (DNA): TGCGCCAGCAGCCAAGATAACAGGGGCAACTATGGCTACACCTTC. This sequence encodes CASSQDNRGNYGYTF.

This chain uses TRBV6-1 with TRBJ1-5; the D gene is possibly TRBD1 (5 bases). The CDR3 is made up of 16 amino acids. V was cut by 1 base and J by 2 bases, with 12 bases left in between. Per germline, CDR1 MNHNS and CDR2 SASEGT. As DNA, the CDR3 is TGTGCCAGCAGTGAAGTTGGGGGGGGACGCAATCAGCCCCAGCATTTT. Translation: CASSEVGGGRNQPQHF.

The CDR3 DNA reads as TGTGCCAGCAGCTTAGACCCCAGTCCCAACTATGGCTACACCTTC. Translated, it gives CASSLDPSPNYGYTF. This chain links TRBV7-2 with TRBJ1-2; D unclear. The ends were cut back, 1 base at V and 2 bases at J, with 11 bases in the middle. Germline assignment: CDR1 SGHTA and CDR2 FQGNSA. The length of the CDR3 is 15 residues.